A selection of T cell receptor beta chains follows, all from one sample in a study of blood T cell repertoires in COVID-19. Assay used: immunoSEQ multiplex PCR; TCRdb lists only in-frame clones, some missing. The sample lists approximately 170,000 clones; approximately 81% were seen once. Input material: peripheral blood. All receptors come from a woman between 70 and 85 years old with COVID-19, enrolled during active disease. Each CDR3 is given with its conserved first and last residue. The D gene is left open where the match is weak. Only part of the rows carry a size: once, few, many, or a class if the clone is expanded.

NA	TRBV7-2	TRBJ2-5	once	TGTGCCAGCAGCCCGCGGACTCCGCCTGGGACCCAGTACTTC	CASSPRTPPGTQYF
NA	TRBV30	TRBJ2-2	once	TGTGCCTGGGAGAGCGCGAACACCGGGGAGCTGTTTTTT	CAWESANTGELFF
TRBD2	TRBV9	TRBJ2-5	NA	TGTGCCAGCAGCGAGTCGGGGGGGTTAAAGGAGACCCAGTACTTC	CASSESGGLKETQYF
NA	TRBV30	TRBJ1-2	NA	TGTGCCTGGGAAGATCAGGGGACCCCGGGAGGCTATGGCTACACCTTC	CAWEDQGTPGGYGYTF
TRBD1	TRBV9	TRBJ1-1	NA	TGTGCCAGCAGCGTAGCAGGGGGCCGAGACACTGAAGCTTTCTTT	CASSVAGGRDTEAFF
NA	TRBV14	TRBJ1-3	NA	TGTGCCAGCAGCCCACTCGGACTCTCTGGAAACACCATATATTTT	CASSPLGLSGNTIYF
NA	TRBV6-5	TRBJ1-6	NA	TGTGCCAGCAGCTACGAGACGGGGTGGAATTCACCCCTCCACTTT	CASSYETGWNSPLHF
NA	TRBV6-1	TRBJ1-1	few	TGTGCCAGCAGTGACGGGGGGCGGCCTGAAGCTTTCTTT	CASSDGGRPEAFF
NA	TRBV25-1	TRBJ1-4	NA	TGTGCCAGCACCGGGGAAGGCATAAAACTGTTTTTT	CASTGEGIKLFF
TRBD1	TRBV18	TRBJ1-2	NA	TGTGCCAGCTCACCACCTCAGGGGGCAATACCGAGTGATGGCTACACCTTC	CASSPPQGAIPSDGYTF
TRBD1	TRBV5-1	TRBJ1-1	NA	TGCGCCAGCAGCTTGAACAGGGGTGAAGCTTTCTTT	CASSLNRGEAFF
NA	TRBV15	TRBJ2-5	NA	TGTGCCACCAGCACCAAGGGGGGGGCTGAAGAGACCCAGTACTTC	CATSTKGGAEETQYF
NA	TRBV28	TRBJ2-3	NA	TGTGCCAGCAGTTTATTTGTAGGTAGCGTGCACACAGATACGCAGTATTTT	CASSLFVGSVHTDTQYF
NA	TRBV29-1	TRBJ2-3	once	TGCAGCTCAGACGGGGAACGCACAGATACGCAGTATTTT	CSSDGERTDTQYF
TRBD1	TRBV28	TRBJ2-2	once	TGTGCCAGCAGGGCCTCAGGGGGCTGGGGCACCGGGGAGCTGTTTTTT	CASRASGGWGTGELFF
TRBD2	TRBV5-1	TRBJ2-1	NA	TGCGCCAGCAGCTTGGGGCTAGCGGACAACAATGAGCAGTTCTTC	CASSLGLADNNEQFF
NA	TRBV11-2	TRBJ2-5	NA	TGTGCCAGCAGCGCCTCGGGACACCCCTTCCAAGAGACCCAGTACTTC	CASSASGHPFQETQYF
TRBD2	TRBV24-1	TRBJ2-3	NA	TGTGCCACCAGTGAGGGTAGGCGGGAGGGAACAGATACGCAGTATTTT	CATSEGRREGTDTQYF
TRBD1	TRBV5-1	TRBJ2-2	NA	TGCGCCAGCAGCTTAGTACAGGGGGACACCGGGGAGCTGTTTTTT	CASSLVQGDTGELFF
NA	TRBV11-2	TRBJ1-1	NA	TGTGCCAGCAGCTTAGATTTTAATCAGGGGATTTTGGACACTGAAGCTTTCTTT	CASSLDFNQGILDTEAFF